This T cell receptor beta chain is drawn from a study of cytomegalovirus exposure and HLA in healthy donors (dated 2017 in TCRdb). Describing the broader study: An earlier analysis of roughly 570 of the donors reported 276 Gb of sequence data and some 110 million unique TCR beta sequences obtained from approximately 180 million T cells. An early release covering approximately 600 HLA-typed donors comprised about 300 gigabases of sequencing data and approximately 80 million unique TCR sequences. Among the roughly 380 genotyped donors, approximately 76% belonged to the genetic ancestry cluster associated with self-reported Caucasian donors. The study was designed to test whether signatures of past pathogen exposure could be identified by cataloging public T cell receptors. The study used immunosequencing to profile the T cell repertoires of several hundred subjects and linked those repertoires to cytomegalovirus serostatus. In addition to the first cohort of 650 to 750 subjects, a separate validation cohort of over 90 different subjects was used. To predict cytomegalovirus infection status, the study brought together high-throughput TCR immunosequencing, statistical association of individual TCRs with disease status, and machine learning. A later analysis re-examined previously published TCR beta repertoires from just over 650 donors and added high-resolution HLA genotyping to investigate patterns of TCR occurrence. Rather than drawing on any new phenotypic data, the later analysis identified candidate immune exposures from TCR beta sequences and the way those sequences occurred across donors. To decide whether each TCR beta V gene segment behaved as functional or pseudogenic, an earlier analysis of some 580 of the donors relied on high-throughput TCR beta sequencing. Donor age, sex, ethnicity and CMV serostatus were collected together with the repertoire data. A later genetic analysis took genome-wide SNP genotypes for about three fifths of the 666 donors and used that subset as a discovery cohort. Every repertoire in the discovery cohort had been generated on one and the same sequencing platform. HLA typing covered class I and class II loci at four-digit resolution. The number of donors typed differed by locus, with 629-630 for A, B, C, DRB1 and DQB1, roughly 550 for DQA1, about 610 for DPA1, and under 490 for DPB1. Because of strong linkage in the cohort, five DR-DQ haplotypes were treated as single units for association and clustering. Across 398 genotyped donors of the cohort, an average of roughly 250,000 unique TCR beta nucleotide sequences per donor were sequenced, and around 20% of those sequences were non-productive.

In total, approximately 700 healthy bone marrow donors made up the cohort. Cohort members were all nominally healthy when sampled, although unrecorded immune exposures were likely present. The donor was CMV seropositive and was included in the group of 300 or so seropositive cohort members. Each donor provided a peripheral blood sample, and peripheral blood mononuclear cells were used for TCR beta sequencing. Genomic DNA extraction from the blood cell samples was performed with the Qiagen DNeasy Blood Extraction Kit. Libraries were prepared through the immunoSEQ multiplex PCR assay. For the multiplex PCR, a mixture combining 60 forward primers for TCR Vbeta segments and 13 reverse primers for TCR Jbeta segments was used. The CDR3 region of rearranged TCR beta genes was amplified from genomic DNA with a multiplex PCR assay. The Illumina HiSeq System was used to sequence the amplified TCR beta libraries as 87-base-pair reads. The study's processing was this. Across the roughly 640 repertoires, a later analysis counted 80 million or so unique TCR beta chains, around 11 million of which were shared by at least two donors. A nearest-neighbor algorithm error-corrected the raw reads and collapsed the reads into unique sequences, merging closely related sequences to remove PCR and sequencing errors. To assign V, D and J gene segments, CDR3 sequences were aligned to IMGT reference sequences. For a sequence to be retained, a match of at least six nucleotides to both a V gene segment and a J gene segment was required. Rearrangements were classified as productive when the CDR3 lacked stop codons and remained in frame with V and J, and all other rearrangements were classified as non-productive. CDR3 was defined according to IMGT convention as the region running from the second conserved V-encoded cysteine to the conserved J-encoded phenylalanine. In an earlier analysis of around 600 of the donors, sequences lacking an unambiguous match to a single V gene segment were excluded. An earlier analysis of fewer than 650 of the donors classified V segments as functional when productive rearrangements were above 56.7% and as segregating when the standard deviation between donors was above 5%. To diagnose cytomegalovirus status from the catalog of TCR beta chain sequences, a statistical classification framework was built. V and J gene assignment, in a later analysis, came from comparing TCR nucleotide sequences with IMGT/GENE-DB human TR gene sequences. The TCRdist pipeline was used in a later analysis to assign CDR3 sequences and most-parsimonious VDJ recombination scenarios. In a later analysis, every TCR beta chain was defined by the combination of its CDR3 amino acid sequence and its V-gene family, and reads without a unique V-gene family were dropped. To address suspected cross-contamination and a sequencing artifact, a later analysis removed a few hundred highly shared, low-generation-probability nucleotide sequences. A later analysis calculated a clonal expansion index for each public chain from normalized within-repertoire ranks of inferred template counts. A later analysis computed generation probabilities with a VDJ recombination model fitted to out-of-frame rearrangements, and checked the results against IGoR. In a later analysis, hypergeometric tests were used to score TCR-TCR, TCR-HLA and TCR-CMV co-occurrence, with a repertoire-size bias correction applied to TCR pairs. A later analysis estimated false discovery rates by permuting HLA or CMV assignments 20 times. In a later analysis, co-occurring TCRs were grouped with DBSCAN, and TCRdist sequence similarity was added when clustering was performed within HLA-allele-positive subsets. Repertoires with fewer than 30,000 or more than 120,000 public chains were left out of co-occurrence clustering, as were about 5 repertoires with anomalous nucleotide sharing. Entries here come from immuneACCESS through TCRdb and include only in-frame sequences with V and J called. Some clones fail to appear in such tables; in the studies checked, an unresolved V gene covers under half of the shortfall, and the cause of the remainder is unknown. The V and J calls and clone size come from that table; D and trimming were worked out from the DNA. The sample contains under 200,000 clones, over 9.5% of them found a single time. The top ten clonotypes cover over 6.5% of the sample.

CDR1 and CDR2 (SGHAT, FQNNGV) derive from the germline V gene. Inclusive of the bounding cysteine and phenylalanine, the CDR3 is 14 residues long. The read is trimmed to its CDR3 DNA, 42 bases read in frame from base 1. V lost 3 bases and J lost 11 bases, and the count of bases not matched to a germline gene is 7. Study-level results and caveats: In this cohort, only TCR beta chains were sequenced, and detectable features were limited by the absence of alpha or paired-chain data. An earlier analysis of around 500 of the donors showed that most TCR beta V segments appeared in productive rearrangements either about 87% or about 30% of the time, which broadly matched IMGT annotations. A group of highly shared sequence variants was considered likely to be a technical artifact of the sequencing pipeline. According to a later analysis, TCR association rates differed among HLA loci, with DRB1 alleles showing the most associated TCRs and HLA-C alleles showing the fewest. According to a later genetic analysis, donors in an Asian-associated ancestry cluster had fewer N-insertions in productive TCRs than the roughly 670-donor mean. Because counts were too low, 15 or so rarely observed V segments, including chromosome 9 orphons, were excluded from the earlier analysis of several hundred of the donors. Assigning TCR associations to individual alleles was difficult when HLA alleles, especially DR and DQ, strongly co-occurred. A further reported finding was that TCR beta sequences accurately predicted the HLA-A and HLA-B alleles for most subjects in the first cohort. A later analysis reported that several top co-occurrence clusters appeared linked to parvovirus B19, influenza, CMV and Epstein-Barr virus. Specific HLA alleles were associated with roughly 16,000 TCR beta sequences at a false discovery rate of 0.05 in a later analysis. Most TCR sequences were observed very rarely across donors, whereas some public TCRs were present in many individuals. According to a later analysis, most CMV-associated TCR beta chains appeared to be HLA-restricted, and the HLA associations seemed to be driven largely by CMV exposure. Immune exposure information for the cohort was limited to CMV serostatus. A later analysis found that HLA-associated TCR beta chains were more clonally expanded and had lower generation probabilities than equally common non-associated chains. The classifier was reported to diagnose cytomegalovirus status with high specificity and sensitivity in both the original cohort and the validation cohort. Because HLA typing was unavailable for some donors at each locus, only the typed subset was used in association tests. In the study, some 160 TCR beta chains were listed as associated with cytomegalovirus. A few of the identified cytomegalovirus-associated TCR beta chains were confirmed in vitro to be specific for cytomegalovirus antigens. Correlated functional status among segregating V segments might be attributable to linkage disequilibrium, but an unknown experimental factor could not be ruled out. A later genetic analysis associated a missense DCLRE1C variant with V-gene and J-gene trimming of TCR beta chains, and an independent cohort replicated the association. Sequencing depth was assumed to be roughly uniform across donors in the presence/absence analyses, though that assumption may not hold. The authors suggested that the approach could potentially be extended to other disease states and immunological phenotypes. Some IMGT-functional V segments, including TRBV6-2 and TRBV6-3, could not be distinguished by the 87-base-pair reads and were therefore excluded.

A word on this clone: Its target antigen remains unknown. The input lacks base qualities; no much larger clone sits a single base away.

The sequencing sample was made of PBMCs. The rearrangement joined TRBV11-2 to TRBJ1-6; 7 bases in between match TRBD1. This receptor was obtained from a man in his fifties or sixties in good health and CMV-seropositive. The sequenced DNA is TGTGCCAGCAGCTTTAGCCAGGGGGGTACACCCCTCCACTTT. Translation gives CASSFSQGGTPLHF.